This is a list of T cell receptor beta chains from one sample in a study of blood T cells in healthy people across ages. TCRdb fed the 5' RACE reads into MiXCR, producing one record per CDR3 protein. The sample has 1.5 million to 2 million distinct CDR3 sequences; about 49% are singletons. Sequenced: blood. The receptor source for this set is a woman in her 40s in good health. Both conserved end residues are part of each CDR3. The D gene is left open where the match is weak.

V	J	D	CDR3	DNA
TRBV7-2	TRBJ2-3	.	CASSLTQAVGGGQYF	TGTGCCAGCAGCTTAACCCAAGCAGTAGGTGGCGGGCAGTATTTT
TRBV10-2	TRBJ2-5	.	CASSVTHGSGETQYF	TGCGCCAGCAGTGTGACTCACGGGTCTGGAGAGACCCAGTACTTC
TRBV2	TRBJ1-2	.	CASSEGRGRGGYTF	TGTGCCAGCAGTGAAGGCCGGGGGCGAGGGGGCTACACCTTC
TRBV5-6	TRBJ2-3	.	CASSLTHTQYF	TGTGCCAGCAGCCTTACCCATACGCAGTATTTT
TRBV24-1	TRBJ2-3	.	CATRAWGRGGDTQYF	TGTGCCACCAGGGCATGGGGCAGGGGCGGGGATACGCAGTATTTT
TRBV4-2	TRBJ2-7	TRBD2	CASSQQGTSGGASSYEQYF	TGTGCCAGCAGCCAACAGGGGACCAGCGGGGGGGCCTCCTCCTACGAGCAGTACTTC
TRBV4-3	TRBJ2-1	.	CASSLGGRDNEQFF	TGCGCCAGCAGCCTGGGTGGCAGGGACAATGAGCAGTTCTTC
TRBV4-3	TRBJ1-1	.	CASTYGVGTMNTEAFF	TGCGCCAGCACCTACGGGGTGGGTACCATGAACACTGAAGCTTTCTTT
TRBV28	TRBJ2-1	.	CASSSPRGGVGRNEQFF	TGTGCCAGCAGTTCGCCCCGTGGCGGGGTTGGGCGCAATGAGCAGTTCTTC
TRBV6-5	TRBJ1-2	.	CASSYRRPSKETPNYGYTF	TGTGCCAGCAGTTACCGCAGGCCGTCTAAGGAAACCCCTAACTATGGCTACACCTTC